This T cell receptor beta chain was obtained from a study of T-cell reconstitution after alpha-beta-depleted transplantation in children. Study findings and constraints: Newly produced T cells mostly accounted for T-cell counts and diversity one year post-transplant. In some patients, recipient T cells and intrathymic progenitors surviving conditioning explained high day-60 diversity. Several hundred expanded graft clones reportedly were the source of alpha-beta T cells about two months after transplant.

A library of TCRbeta sequences, prepared with unique molecular identifiers, was generated. Each CDR3 protein gets one entry after TCRdb re-called the PCR reads with MiXCR. The sample contains about 210,000 distinct CDR3 sequences, approximately 15% of which appear only once. A few counts support this clonotype. Its matching antigen is unknown. The sequenced sample was PBMCs, mostly from graft donor cells, obtained 360 days after TCRalphabeta/CD19-depleted stem cell transplant. The clonotype comes from a male patient aged 2 to 10 who had a stem cell transplant for acute lymphoblastic leukemia, so the T cells may come from the graft donor.

The CDR3 nucleotides are TGCGCCAGCAGCTTGGATGTCGGGGGTCCGAAAGGCTACACCTTC. Residues: CASSLDVGGPKGYTF. V and J are TRBV5-1 and TRBJ1-2; TRBD1 might be the D (5 bases). Between the trimmed V and J ends, which lost 0 bases and 8 bases, there was a span of 17 bases. This CDR3 comprises 15 residues. The germline CDR1 and CDR2 sequences are SGHRS and YFSETQ.